The 11 T cell receptor beta chains in this list originate from one sample, sequenced in a study of CD8 T cells in ankylosing spondylitis. The study, taken as a whole, reports: Fewer than ten highly homologous variants made up a TCR beta motif that seemed to typify ankylosing spondylitis blood.

Via MiXCR, TCRdb re-called the 5' RACE reads, giving one row per CDR3 protein. The table shows about 800,000 distinct CDR3 sequences, with 12% occurring only once. The antigens of these receptors remain unknown. Sequenced sample: blood, either unsorted or a sorted T cell fraction (not recorded which). Receptors originate from a male donor with ankylosing spondylitis.

Details on this clonotype: A read error may account for a junction end that differs from germline. J is TRBJ1-5 and V is TRBV4-3; D is undetermined. Germline assignment: CDR1 LGHNA and CDR2 YSLEER. The CDR3 sequence is 15 residues long. CDR3 in amino acids: CASSKDWSSNQPQHF. The CDR3 DNA reads TGCGCCAGCAGCAAAGACTGGTCTAGCAATCAGCCCCAGCATTTT.

This clonotype was seen many times. The J gene is TRBJ1-2, the V gene TRBV30, with 10 bases identical to TRBD1. CDR1 and CDR2 from the germline V gene are GTSNPN and SVGIG (reference sequence). Losses at the gene ends were 5 bases for V and 1 base for J; bases not matched to a gene: 4. This CDR3 comprises 14 residues. The CDR3, as DNA: TGTGCCTGGGGGACAGGGGCTTTTAACTATGGCTACACCTTC. This encodes CAWGTGAFNYGYTF. Full variable domain (rest looked up from reference TRBV30 and TRBJ1-2): SQTIHQWPATLVQPVGSPLSLECTVEGTSNPNLYWYRQAAGRGLQLLFYSVGIGQISSEVPQNLSASRPQDRQFILSSKKLLLSDSGFYLCAWGTGAFNYGYTFGSGTRLTVV.

V and J are TRBV20-1 and TRBJ2-1; D may be TRBD2 (5 bases). With 6 bases removed from V and 1 base from J, the gap between germline ends came to 19 bases. This CDR3 comprises 16 residues. The germline gives CDR1 DFQATT, CDR2 SNEGSKA (reference sequence). CDR3 amino acids: CSANLPLTGSYNEQFF. The CDR3 nucleotides read TGCAGTGCCAACCTCCCTCTGACGGGATCCTACAATGAGCAGTTCTTC.

In its sample, this clonotype was seen a few times. The chain recombines TRBV5-1 with TRBJ2-3, with a possible D match to TRBD1 (5 bases). The V and J ends lost 2 bases and 7 bases respectively, with 20 bases between them. The CDR3 sequence is 16 residues long. Germline lookup yields CDR1 SGHRS and CDR2 YFSETQ. The CDR3 sequence: CASSFLGGEGVNTQYF. In nucleotides, the CDR3 is TGCGCCAGCAGCTTCCTTGGCGGAGAAGGGGTAAATACGCAGTATTTT.

This clonotype has only a few counts. The chain recombines TRBV5-5 with TRBJ2-4; D gene unclear. The CDR3 consists of 14 residues. The V and J ends lost 0 bases and 5 bases respectively, with 9 bases between them. Per germline, CDR1 SGHKS and CDR2 YYEKEE (reference sequence). DNA of the CDR3: TGTGCCAGCAGCTTGGGACCCACTCAAAACATTCAGTACTTC. Translation: CASSLGPTQNIQYF.

This clonotype has at least ten counts. The chain carries TRBV29-1 and TRBJ2-7; the D is unclear. V was cut by 1 base and J by 0 bases, with 4 bases left in between. Germline assignment: CDR1 SQVTM and CDR2 ANQGSEA. The CDR3 has 12 amino acids. The CDR3 sequence is CSVEGISYEQYF. The CDR3 nucleotides read TGCAGCGTTGAAGGCATCTCCTACGAGCAGTACTTC.

This clonotype has only a few counts. The chain links TRBV20-1 to TRBJ1-4; TRBD1 agrees at 7 bases. The germline V gene encodes CDR1 DFQATT and CDR2 SNEGSKA (reference sequence). V lost 6 bases to trimming and J lost 5 bases; unmatched junction nucleotides: 6. CDR3 size: 13 residues. CDR3 sequence (DNA): TGCAGTGCCCGGACAGGACAAAATGAAAAACTGTTTTTT. Protein product: CSARTGQNEKLFF.

The chain employs TRBV27 and TRBJ2-1, with D possibly being TRBD2 (6 bases). This CDR3 is 18 amino acids long. Germline-derived CDR1 and CDR2 are MNHEY and SMNVEV (reference sequence). Trimming pared 5 bases from V and 0 bases from J, leaving 20 bases between. DNA of the CDR3: TGTGCCAGCAGTCCATTAAGGAGGGCGACGGGCTCCTACAATGAGCAGTTCTTC. Translating it yields CASSPLRRATGSYNEQFF.

This clonotype was detected only a few times. CDR3 nucleotide sequence: TGTGCCAGCAGTTTAGCCAGGGGTATCGGCCATTCACCCCTCCACTTT. Its translation is CASSLARGIGHSPLHF. The rearrangement uses TRBV12-3 or TRBV12-4 and TRBJ1-6; D perhaps matches TRBD1 (6 bases). Trimming pared 0 bases from V and 8 bases from J, leaving 14 bases between. The CDR3 covers 16 residues.

The chain joins TRBV24-1 to TRBJ2-3, with D hard to call. CDR3 length equals 14 residues. V lost 6 bases and J 6 bases, leaving 15 bases between the germline ends. From germline, CDR1 is KGHDR and CDR2 SFDVKD. The CDR3 loop is CATSYRGKGDTQYF. The DNA of the CDR3 is TGTGCCACCAGTTACCGAGGAAAAGGGGATACGCAGTATTTT.

The chain employs TRBV6-1 and TRBJ1-3; no clear D gene. Trimming pared 7 bases from V and 1 base from J, leaving 11 bases between. Germline-derived CDR1 and CDR2 are MNHNS and SASEGT. This CDR3 has 14 amino acids. CDR3 DNA sequence: TGTGCCAGCACCGTAAAGGGATCTGGAAACACCATATATTTT. This translates into CASTVKGSGNTIYF.